Following are 20 T cell receptor beta chains from one sample sequenced in a study of T cells in localized non-small cell lung cancer. The method was immunoSEQ multiplex PCR; TCRdb's version includes in-frame clones alone and lacks a portion of them. The data contain 70,000 or so clones, roughly 84% of them singletons. The material sequenced was peripheral blood, taken before any cancer treatment. The receptors originated from a female donor over 55 with stage I lung adenocarcinoma.

Concerning this clone itself: Other DNA sequences in the sample encode the same CDR3. The chain recombines TRBV19 with TRBJ2-2; D is unclear. CDR3 length: 15 amino acids. Trimming removed 3 bases at V and 1 base at J, with 9 bases between. Germline V gene sequence: CDR1 LNHDA, CDR2 SQIVND (reference sequence). DNA for the CDR3: TGTGCCAGTAGTATTTTTGCAGTGAACACCGGGGAGCTGTTTTTT. Its translation: CASSIFAVNTGELFF.

This chain links TRBV9 with TRBJ2-1; TRBD2 matches at 8 bases. Germline V gives CDR1 SGDLS, CDR2 YYNGEE. The CDR3 has 15 amino acids. V dropped 3 bases and J dropped 0; count of bases not matched to a gene: 2. The DNA for the CDR3 is TGTGCCAGCAGCGCCAGCGGGAGCTCCTACAATGAGCAGTTCTTC. This sequence encodes CASSASGSSYNEQFF.

The chain employs TRBV5-6 and TRBJ2-3; D gene ambiguous. In germline, CDR1 is SGHDT, CDR2 YYEEEE. With 4 bases removed from V and 2 bases from J, the gap between germline ends came to 14 bases. This CDR3 is built from 15 residues. The CDR3: CASSMVGPLTDTQYF. The CDR3 DNA sequence: TGTGCCAGCAGCATGGTCGGCCCCCTCACAGATACGCAGTATTTT.

The chain carries TRBV18 and TRBJ1-5; D is unclear. The germline V gene encodes CDR1 KGHSH and CDR2 LQKENI. The CDR3 runs 12 residues. V dropped 4 bases and J dropped 5 bases, with 6 bases sitting between them. The CDR3 DNA sequence: TGTGCCAGCTCACAGCGGGATCAGCCCCAGCATTTT. This encodes CASSQRDQPQHF.

Here the CDR3 DNA reads TGTGCCAGCAGCGTGGACGAAGATCAGCCCCAGCATTTT. Translating gives CASSVDEDQPQHF. The chain recombines TRBV9 with TRBJ1-5; D is unresolved. Deletions cut 2 bases from V and 5 bases from J, with 8 bases between. From germline, CDR1 is SGDLS and CDR2 YYNGEE. The CDR3 runs 13 residues.

This clone rates as medium-sized (0.01 to 0.1%). This chain joins TRBV5-1 and TRBJ1-3; the D is unclear. The CDR3 length is 15 residues. The V end was cut by 5 bases, the J end by 4 bases, with 16 bases between. Per germline, CDR1 SGHRS and CDR2 YFSETQ. The CDR3 nucleotides are TGCGCCAGCAGGGACTACCTCGAGGTCGGAAACACCATATATTTT. Protein: CASRDYLEVGNTIYF.

The chain couples TRBV6-6 to TRBJ2-3; 10 bases match TRBD2. The trim removed 4 bases at V and 0 bases at J, leaving 4 bases unmatched. Germline CDR1 and CDR2: MNHNY and SVGAGI (reference sequence). The CDR3 extends over 16 amino acids. The CDR3 here is CASSSPLAGSTDTQYF. The CDR3 DNA is TGTGCCAGCAGTTCCCCACTAGCGGGGAGCACAGATACGCAGTATTTT.

The chain couples TRBV1 to TRBJ2-7; the table's D call TRBD2 went unverified against the DNA. TRBV1 constitutes a pseudogene. The CDR3 runs 17 residues. The CDR3 nucleotides are TGCACCAGCAGCCAAGATGGGCGGGAACTATCCTCCTACGAGCAGTACTTC. Protein: CTSSQDGRELSSYEQYF.

The V gene is TRBV7-3, the J gene TRBJ1-3, with D hard to call. V lost 1 base to trimming and J lost 0 bases, with 13 bases between them. Germline CDR1 is SGHTA and CDR2 is FQGTGA. The CDR3 covers 17 residues. CDR3 sequence (DNA): TGTGCCAGCAGCTTAAATCCAGGCGCGGGCTCTGGAAACACCATATATTTT. Encoded protein: CASSLNPGAGSGNTIYF.

The V call is TRBV5-6, the J call TRBJ2-1, with 12 bases aligning to TRBD2. The CDR3 contains 16 residues. Germline CDR1 and CDR2: SGHDT and YYEEEE. The V and J ends lost 3 bases and 5 bases, in that order; junction bases with no gene match: 6. The CDR3 DNA sequence: TGTGCCAGCAGCTCCCCGGGACTAGCGGGCCACAATGAGCAGTTCTTC. Protein: CASSSPGLAGHNEQFF. The variable domain in full, with the rest retrieved from reference TRBV5-6 and TRBJ2-1, is DAGVTQSPTHLIKTRGQQVTLRCSPKSGHDTVSWYQQALGQGPQFIFQYYEEEERQRGNFPDRFSGHQFPNYSSELNVNALLLGDSALYLCASSSPGLAGHNEQFFGPGTRLTVL.

There are a few counts of this clone. Other nucleotide sequences from this sample produce the same CDR3. This chain links TRBV6-5 with TRBJ1-5, with TRBD1 identical over 8 bases. V was pared by 5 bases and J by 5 bases, with 2 bases of the junction left unmatched. The CDR3 runs to 13 residues. Germline CDR1 MNHEY, CDR2 SVGAGI. CDR3 DNA sequence: TGTGCCAGCAGTCTGACAGGGGATCAGCCCCAGCATTTT. Translating it yields CASSLTGDQPQHF.

This chain links TRBV7-6 with TRBJ2-5; 12 bases line up with TRBD2. This CDR3 is 16 amino acids long. Germline V lookup: CDR1 SGHVS, CDR2 FNYEAQ. The trim removed 5 bases at V and 5 bases at J, leaving 9 bases unmatched. Here the CDR3 DNA reads TGTGCCAGCAGCCCCCTAGCGGGGGGGCCCTGGGAGACCCAGTACTTC. The encoded protein is CASSPLAGGPWETQYF. Filled out from reference TRBV7-6 and TRBJ2-5, the complete variable domain reads GAGVSQSPRYKVTKRGQDVALRCDPISGHVSLYWYRQALGQGPEFLTYFNYEAQQDKSGLPNDRFSAERPEGSISTLTIQRTEQRDSAMYRCASSPLAGGPWETQYFGPGTRLLVL.

This rearrangement joins TRBV4-1 to TRBJ1-2; 10 nucleotides line up with TRBD1. Trimming took 0 bases from V and 7 from J; bases not matched to a gene: 11. Per the germline V gene, CDR1 is MGHRA and CDR2 is YSYEKL. This CDR3 region has 17 residues. Written as DNA, the CDR3 is TGCGCCAGCAGCCAAGATCCGACAGGGGGCGACGATACTGGCTACACCTTC. This encodes CASSQDPTGGDDTGYTF.

V is TRBV6-1 and J is TRBJ2-5, with 8 positions matching TRBD1. V shed 3 bases and J 4 bases; nucleotides not matched to a gene: 10. CDR1 MNHNS and CDR2 SASEGT come from the germline V gene. This CDR3 region has 16 residues. CDR3 sequence (DNA): TGTGCCAGCAGTGATCCAGGGGGCGCTATAGGAGAGACCCAGTACTTC. This gives the protein CASSDPGGAIGETQYF.

The chain has TRBV14 and TRBJ2-5; unclear D gene. The CDR3 loop spans 12 amino acids. V lost 1 base, J lost 4 bases, and 4 bases lay in between. Germline CDR1 reads SGHDN; CDR2 reads FVKESK. The CDR3 nucleotides read TGTGCCAGCAGCCAAGGACTAGAGACCCAGTACTTC. Its translation is CASSQGLETQYF.

This clone turned up a few times. V gene TRBV29-1 combines with J gene TRBJ2-4, with TRBD2 matching over 8 bases. Per the germline V gene, CDR1 is SQVTM and CDR2 is ANQGSEA. This CDR3 comprises 16 residues. The junction had 10 bases not matched to a gene; V was cut back by 5 bases and J by 1 base. This CDR3 reads CSVQRHGGGAKNIQYF. The CDR3 nucleotides read TGCAGCGTTCAACGCCACGGGGGGGGTGCCAAAAACATTCAGTACTTC. Full variable domain (rest looked up from reference TRBV29-1 and TRBJ2-4): SAVISQKPSRDICQRGTSLTIQCQVDSQVTMMFWYRQQPGQSLTLIATANQGSEATYESGFVIDKFPISRPNLTFSTLTVSNMSPEDSSIYLCSVQRHGGGAKNIQYFGAGTRLSVL.

The V call is TRBV7-6, the J call TRBJ2-7; 7 bases align to TRBD2. CDR3 length: 14 amino acids. Germline-derived CDR1 and CDR2 are SGHVS and FNYEAQ. Trimming at V came to 7 bases and at J to 2 bases, leaving 8 bases not matched to a gene. The CDR3 nucleotides are TGTGCCAGCAAACTAACTAGCGTAACCTACGAGCAGTACTTC. It is translated as CASKLTSVTYEQYF.

The V and J genes are TRBV9 and TRBJ2-1; TRBD2 might be the D (6 bases). The CDR3 spans 14 residues. Trimming cost V 5 bases and J 7 bases, with 16 bases left between them. Per the germline V gene, CDR1 is SGDLS and CDR2 is YYNGEE. This CDR3 is CASSGGLPGNEQFF. The CDR3, as DNA: TGTGCCAGCAGTGGCGGACTACCTGGTAATGAGCAGTTCTTC.

V and J are TRBV5-6 and TRBJ1-1, with 7 nucleotides matching TRBD1. Germline values: CDR1 SGHDT, CDR2 YYEEEE. This CDR3 contains 13 residues. V lost 2 bases and J lost 4; bases outside the gene matches: 2. CDR3 DNA sequence: TGTGCCAGCAGCTTCTACAGGGGCACTGAAGCTTTCTTT. Protein sequence: CASSFYRGTEAFF.

This rearrangement joins TRBV5-6 to TRBJ2-1, with TRBD2 matching over 9 bases. V shed 4 bases, J shed 12 bases, and the junction held 11 bases outside the gene matches. Germline-derived CDR1 and CDR2 are SGHDT and YYEEEE. The CDR3 extends over 14 amino acids. Written as DNA, the CDR3 is TGTGCCAGCAGCGTAGCGCTAGCGGGAAGGGTGCAGTTCTTC. Protein product: CASSVALAGRVQFF. Using reference TRBV5-6 and TRBJ2-1 for the parts outside the CDR3, the full variable domain is DAGVTQSPTHLIKTRGQQVTLRCSPKSGHDTVSWYQQALGQGPQFIFQYYEEEERQRGNFPDRFSGHQFPNYSSELNVNALLLGDSALYLCASSVALAGRVQFFGPGTRLTVL.